The 3 T cell receptor beta chains given below trace back to one sample, sequenced in a study of T cells in Graves' hyperthyroidism and ophthalmopathy (dated by TCRdb to about 2019). The library was generated by multiplex PCR. Instrument used: Illumina HiSeq 2000. The TCR beta CDR3 regions were amplified from RNA transcripts. The first round of RT-PCR for the TCR CDR3 was performed with the HTBI primer set and the Qiagen OneStep RT-PCR kit. In-frame beta chains were kept once TCRdb had trimmed the public reads at Q25 with fastp and called clones with MiXCR. Entries that share a CDR3 protein sequence are merged under the most common genes and DNA. The sample yields over 400,000 distinct CDR3 sequences; approximately 22% were counted once. The top ten clonotypes cover under 55% of the sample. The sample taken for sequencing was blood. These receptors came from a woman in her seventies with Graves' ophthalmopathy.

Details on this clonotype: A much larger clone lies a single base off, so this may be a read error. The final CDR3 position lacks the conserved phenylalanine or tryptophan, pointing to a likely read error. The chain is built from TRBV7-2 and TRBJ2-3; D remains unclear. The V end lost 0 bases, the J end lost 0 bases, and 7 bases lay between the germline ends. Germline V gene sequence: CDR1 SGHTA, CDR2 FQGNSA. This CDR3 has 15 residues. The CDR3 DNA is TGTGCCAGCAGCTTAGCTGGCACCAGCACAGATACGCAGTATGTT. Translation gives CASSLAGTSTDTQYV.

Ten or more counts support this clonotype. The chain employs TRBV7-2 and TRBJ2-3; weak D call: TRBD2 (6 bases). The V and J ends lost 2 bases and 4 bases respectively, with 13 bases between them. The CDR3 has 15 amino acids. CDR1 and CDR2 (germline): SGHTA, FQGNSA. CDR3 region: CASSLSWGVADTQYF. The CDR3 nucleotides read TGTGCCAGCAGCTTAAGTTGGGGGGTAGCAGATACGCAGTATTTT.

The gene calls are TRBV25-1 and TRBJ2-7; 8 bases agree with TRBD1. From germline, CDR1 is MGHDK and CDR2 SYGVNS. This CDR3 spans 16 amino acids. V was clipped by 1 base and J by 1 base; unmatched bases: 6. The CDR3 nucleotides are TGTGCCAGCAGTGAATTGAGGCAGGGGGCATCCTACGAGCAGTACTTC. Protein product: CASSELRQGASYEQYF.